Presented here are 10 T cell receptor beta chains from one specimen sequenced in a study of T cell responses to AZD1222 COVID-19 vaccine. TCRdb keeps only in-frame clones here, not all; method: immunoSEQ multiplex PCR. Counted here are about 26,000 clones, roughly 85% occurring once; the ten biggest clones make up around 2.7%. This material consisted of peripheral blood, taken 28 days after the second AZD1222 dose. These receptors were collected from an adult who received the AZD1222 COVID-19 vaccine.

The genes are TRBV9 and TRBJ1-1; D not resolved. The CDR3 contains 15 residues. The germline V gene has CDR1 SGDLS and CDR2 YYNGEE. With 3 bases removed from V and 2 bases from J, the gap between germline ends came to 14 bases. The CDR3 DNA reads TGTGCCAGCAGCGAGACCTCGGGTCCCAACACTGAAGCTTTCTTT. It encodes CASSETSGPNTEAFF. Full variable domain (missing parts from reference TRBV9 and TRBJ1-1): DSGVTQTPKHLITATGQRVTLRCSPRSGDLSVYWYQQSLDQGLQFLIQYYNGEERAKGNILERFSAQQFPDLHSELNLSSLELGDSALYFCASSETSGPNTEAFFGQGTRLTVV.

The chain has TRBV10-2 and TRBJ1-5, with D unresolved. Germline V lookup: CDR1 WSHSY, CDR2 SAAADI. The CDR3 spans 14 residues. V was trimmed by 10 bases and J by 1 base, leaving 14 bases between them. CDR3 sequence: CATSSSGSNQPQHF. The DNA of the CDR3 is TGCGCCACGTCTTCGAGCGGGAGCAATCAGCCCCAGCATTTT.

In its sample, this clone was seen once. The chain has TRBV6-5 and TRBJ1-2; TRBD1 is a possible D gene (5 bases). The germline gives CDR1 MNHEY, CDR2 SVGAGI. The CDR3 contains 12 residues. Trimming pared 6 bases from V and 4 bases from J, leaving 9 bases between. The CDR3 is CASRPTGYGYTF. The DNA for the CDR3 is TGTGCCAGCAGACCTACAGGCTATGGCTACACCTTC.

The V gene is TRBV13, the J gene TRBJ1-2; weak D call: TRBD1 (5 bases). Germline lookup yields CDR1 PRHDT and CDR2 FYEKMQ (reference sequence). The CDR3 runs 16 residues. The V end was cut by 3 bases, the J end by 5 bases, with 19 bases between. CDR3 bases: TGTGCCAGCAGCTTCGGCGGCGGGGGGGGAACTTATGGCTACACCTTC. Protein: CASSFGGGGGTYGYTF.

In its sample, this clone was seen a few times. CDR3 in amino acids: CASSPDTWNTGELFF. The CDR3 nucleotides are TGTGCCAGCAGCCCAGACACTTGGAACACCGGGGAGCTGTTTTTT. The chain is built from TRBV6-5 and TRBJ2-2; the D is unclear. Trimming cost V 6 bases and J 1 base, with 12 bases left between them. CDR1 and CDR2 (germline): MNHEY, SVGAGI. The CDR3 contains 15 residues.

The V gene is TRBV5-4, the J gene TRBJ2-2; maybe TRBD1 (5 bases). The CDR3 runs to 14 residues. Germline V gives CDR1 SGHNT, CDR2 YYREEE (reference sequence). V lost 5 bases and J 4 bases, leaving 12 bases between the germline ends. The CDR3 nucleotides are TGTGCCAGCAGTTCCCAGGGTTTCACCGGGGAGCTGTTTTTT. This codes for CASSSQGFTGELFF.

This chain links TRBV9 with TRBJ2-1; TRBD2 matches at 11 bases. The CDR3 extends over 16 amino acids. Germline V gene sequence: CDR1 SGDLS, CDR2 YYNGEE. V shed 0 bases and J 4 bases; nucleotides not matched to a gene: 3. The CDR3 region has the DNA TGTGCCAGCAGCGTAGCTACTAGCGGGGGTTACAATGAGCAGTTCTTC. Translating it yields CASSVATSGGYNEQFF.

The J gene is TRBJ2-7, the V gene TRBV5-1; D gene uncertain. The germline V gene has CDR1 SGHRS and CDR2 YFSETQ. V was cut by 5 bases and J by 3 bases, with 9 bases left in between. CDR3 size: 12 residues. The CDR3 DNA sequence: TGCGCCAGCAGTTTGTCCAGCTACGAGCAGTACTTC. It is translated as CASSLSSYEQYF.

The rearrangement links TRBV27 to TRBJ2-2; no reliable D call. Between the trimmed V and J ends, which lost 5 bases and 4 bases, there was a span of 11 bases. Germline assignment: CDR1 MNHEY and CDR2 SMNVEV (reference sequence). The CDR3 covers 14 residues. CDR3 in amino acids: CASSPRVRTGELFF. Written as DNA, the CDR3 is TGTGCCAGCAGTCCACGGGTCCGCACCGGGGAGCTGTTTTTT.

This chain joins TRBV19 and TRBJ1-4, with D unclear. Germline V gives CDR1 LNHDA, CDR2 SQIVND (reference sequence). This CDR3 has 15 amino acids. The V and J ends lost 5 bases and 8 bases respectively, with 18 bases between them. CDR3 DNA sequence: TGTGCCAGTAGTTTGTCACTGCCAACGCCGGAAAAACTGTTTTTT. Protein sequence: CASSLSLPTPEKLFF.